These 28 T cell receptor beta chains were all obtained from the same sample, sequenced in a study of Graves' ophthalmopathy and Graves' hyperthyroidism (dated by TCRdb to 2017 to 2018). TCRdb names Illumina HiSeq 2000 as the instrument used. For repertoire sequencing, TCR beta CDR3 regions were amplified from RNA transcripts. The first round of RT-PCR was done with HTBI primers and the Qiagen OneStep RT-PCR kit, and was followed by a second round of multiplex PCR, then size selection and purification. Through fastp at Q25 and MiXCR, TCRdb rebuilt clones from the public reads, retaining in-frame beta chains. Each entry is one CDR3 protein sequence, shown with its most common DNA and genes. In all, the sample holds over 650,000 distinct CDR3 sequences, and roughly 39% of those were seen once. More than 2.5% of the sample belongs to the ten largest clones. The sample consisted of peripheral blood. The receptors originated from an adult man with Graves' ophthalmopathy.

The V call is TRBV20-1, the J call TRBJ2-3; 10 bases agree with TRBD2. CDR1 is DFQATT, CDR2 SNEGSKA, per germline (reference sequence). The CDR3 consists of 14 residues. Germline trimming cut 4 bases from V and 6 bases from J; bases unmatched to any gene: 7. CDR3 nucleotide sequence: TGCAGTGCTAATCTAGCGGGAGTCGCGGATACGCAGTATTTT. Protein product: CSANLAGVADTQYF.

CDR3: CASSQQTENTGELFF. Written as DNA, the CDR3 is TGTGCCAGCAGCCAACAGACAGAGAACACCGGGGAGCTGTTTTTT. The chain couples TRBV4-2 to TRBJ2-2; maybe TRBD1 (5 bases). Germline V CDR1 and CDR2: LGHNA, YNFKEQ. V was shortened by 2 bases and J by 1 base, with 8 bases between the two germline ends. The CDR3 is made up of 15 amino acids.

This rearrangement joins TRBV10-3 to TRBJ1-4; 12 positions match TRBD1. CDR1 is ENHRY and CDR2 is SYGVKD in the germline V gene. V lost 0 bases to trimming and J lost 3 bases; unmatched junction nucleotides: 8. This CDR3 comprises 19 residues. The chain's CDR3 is CAISESSGTGGRSNEKLFF. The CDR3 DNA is TGTGCCATCAGTGAGTCTTCCGGGACAGGGGGCCGGTCTAATGAAAAACTGTTTTTT.

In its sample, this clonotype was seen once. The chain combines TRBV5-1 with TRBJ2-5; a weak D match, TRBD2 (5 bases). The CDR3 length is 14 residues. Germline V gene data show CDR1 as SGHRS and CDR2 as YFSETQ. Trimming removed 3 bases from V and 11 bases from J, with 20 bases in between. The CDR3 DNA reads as TGCGCCAGCAGCTCGGACTCCGGACGAGGTACGCAGTACTTC. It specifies CASSSDSGRGTQYF.

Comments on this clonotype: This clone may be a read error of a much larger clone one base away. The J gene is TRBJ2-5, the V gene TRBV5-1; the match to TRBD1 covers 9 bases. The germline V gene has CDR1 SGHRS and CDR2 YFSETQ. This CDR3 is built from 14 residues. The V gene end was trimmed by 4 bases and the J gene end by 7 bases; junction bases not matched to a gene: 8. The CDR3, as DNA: TGCGCCAGCAGCGTGGGACAGGGTATCGGGACCCAGTACTTC. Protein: CASSVGQGIGTQYF.

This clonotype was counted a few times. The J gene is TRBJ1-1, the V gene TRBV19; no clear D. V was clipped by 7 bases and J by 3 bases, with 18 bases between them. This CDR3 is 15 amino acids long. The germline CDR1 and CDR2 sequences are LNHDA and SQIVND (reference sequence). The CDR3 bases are TGTGCCAGTAAACCCCGGGCGCGGGATGACACTGAAGCTTTCTTT. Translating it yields CASKPRARDDTEAFF.

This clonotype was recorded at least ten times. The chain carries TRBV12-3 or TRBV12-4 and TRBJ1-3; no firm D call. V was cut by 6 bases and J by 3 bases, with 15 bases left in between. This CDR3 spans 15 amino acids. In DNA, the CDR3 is TGTGCCAGCAGGCTGACTCGGCCGGGTGGAAACACCATATATTTT. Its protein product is CASRLTRPGGNTIYF.

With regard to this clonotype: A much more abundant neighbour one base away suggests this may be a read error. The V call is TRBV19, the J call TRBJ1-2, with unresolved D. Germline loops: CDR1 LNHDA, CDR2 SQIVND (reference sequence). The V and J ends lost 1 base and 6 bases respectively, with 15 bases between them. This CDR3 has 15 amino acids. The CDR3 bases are TGTGCCAGTAGTATAGCAGGCCGCCTTCAGGATGGCTACACCTTC. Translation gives CASSIAGRLQDGYTF.

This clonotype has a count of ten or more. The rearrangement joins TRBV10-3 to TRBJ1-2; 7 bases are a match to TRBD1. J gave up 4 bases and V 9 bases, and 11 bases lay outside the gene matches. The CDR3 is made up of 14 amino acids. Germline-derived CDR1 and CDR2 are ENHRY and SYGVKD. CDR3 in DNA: TGTGCCATTCAGCCGGGACAGTTTTCCTATGGCTACACCTTC. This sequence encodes CAIQPGQFSYGYTF.

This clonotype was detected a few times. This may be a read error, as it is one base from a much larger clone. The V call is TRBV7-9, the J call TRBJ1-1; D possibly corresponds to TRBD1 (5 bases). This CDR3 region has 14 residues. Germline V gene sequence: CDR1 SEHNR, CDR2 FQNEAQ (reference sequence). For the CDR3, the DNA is TGTGCCAACAGCTTAGAAGGGACGAACACTGAAGCTTTCTTT. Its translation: CANSLEGTNTEAFF.

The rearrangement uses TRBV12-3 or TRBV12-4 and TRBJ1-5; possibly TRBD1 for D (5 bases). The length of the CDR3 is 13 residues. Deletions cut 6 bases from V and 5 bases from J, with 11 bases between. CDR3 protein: CASSRGGDQPQHF. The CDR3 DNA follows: TGTGCCAGCAGCAGAGGAGGGGATCAGCCCCAGCATTTT.

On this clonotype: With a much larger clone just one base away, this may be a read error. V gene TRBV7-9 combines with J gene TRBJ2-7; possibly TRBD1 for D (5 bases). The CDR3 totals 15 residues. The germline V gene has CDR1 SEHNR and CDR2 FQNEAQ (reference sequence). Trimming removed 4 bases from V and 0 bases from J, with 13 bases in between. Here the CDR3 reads CASSSRQYVSYEQYF. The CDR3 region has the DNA TGTGCCAGCAGCTCAAGACAGTATGTCTCCTACGAGCAGTACTTC.

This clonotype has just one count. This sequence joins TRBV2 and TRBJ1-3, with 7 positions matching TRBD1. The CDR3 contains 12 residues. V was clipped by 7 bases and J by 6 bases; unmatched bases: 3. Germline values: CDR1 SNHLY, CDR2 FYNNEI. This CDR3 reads CASMGTANTIYF. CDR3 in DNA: TGTGCCAGCATGGGGACAGCAAACACCATATATTTT.

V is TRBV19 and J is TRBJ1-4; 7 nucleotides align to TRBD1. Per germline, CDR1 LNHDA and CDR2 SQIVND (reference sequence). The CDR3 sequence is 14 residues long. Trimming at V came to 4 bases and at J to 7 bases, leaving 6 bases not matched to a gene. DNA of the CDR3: TGTGCCAGTAGTACCGGGACAGTAGGTGAAAAACTGTTTTTT. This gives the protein CASSTGTVGEKLFF. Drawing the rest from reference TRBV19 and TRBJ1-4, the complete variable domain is DGGITQSPKYLFRKEGQNVTLSCEQNLNHDAMYWYRQDPGQGLRLIYYSQIVNDFQKGDIAEGYSVSREKKESFPLTVTSAQKNPTAFYLCASSTGTVGEKLFFGSGTQLSVL.

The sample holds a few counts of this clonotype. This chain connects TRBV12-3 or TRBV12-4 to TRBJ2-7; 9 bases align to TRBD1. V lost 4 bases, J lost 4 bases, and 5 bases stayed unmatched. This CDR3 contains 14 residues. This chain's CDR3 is CASSYKTGGYEQYF. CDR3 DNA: TGTGCCAGCAGTTACAAGACAGGGGGGTACGAGCAGTACTTC.

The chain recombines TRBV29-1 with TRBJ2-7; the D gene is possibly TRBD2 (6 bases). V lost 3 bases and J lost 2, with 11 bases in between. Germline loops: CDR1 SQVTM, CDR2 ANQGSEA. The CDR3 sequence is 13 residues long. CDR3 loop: CSVDGGSAYEQYF. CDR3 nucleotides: TGCAGCGTTGACGGGGGTAGCGCCTACGAGCAGTACTTC.

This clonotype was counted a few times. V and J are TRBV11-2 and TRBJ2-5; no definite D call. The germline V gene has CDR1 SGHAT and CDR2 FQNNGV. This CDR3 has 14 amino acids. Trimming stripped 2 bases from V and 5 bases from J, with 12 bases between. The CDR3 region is CASSLIGVWETQYF. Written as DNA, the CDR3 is TGTGCCAGCAGCTTAATAGGCGTCTGGGAGACCCAGTACTTC.

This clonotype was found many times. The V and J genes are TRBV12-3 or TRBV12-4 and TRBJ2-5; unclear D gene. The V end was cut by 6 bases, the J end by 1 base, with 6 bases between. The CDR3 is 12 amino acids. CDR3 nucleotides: TGTGCCAGCAGGGGCGGCCAAGAGACCCAGTACTTC. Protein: CASRGGQETQYF.

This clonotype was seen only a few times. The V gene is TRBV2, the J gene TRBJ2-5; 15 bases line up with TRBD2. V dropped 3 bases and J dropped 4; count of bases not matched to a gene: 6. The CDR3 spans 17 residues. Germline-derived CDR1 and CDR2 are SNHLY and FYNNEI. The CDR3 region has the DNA TGTGCCAGCAGTGACAGGACTAGCGGGAGGGCCCGAGAGACCCAGTACTTC. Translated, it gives CASSDRTSGRARETQYF.

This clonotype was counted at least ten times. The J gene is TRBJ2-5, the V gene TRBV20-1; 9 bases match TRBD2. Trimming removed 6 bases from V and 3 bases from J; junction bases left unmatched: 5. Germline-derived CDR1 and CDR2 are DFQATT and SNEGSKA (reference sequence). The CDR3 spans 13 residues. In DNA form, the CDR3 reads TGCAGTGCCCCTATAGCGGGGGAAGAGACCCAGTACTTC. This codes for CSAPIAGEETQYF.

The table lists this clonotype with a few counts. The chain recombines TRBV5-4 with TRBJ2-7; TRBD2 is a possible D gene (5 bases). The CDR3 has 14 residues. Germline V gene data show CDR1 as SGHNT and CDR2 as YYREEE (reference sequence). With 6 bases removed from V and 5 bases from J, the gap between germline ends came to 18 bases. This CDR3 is CASKTDSGEHEQYF. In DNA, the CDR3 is TGTGCCAGCAAGACGGATTCCGGGGAACACGAGCAGTACTTC.

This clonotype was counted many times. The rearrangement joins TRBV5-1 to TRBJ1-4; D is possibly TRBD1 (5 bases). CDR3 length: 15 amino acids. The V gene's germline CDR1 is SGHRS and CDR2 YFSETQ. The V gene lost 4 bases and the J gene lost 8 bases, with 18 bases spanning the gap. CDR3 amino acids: CASSPVGAVGEKLFF. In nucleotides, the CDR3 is TGCGCCAGCAGCCCAGTCGGGGCCGTGGGGGAAAAACTGTTTTTT.

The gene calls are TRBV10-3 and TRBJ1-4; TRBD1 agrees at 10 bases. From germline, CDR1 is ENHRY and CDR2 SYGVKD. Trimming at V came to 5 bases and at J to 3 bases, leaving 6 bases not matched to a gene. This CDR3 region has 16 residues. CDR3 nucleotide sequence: TGTGCCATCAGTAGAGACAGGGGGCTCGCTAATGAAAAACTGTTTTTT. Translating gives CAISRDRGLANEKLFF.

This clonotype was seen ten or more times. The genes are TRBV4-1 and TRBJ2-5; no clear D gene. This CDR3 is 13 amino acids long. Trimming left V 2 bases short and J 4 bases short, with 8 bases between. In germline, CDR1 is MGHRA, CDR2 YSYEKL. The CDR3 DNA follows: TGCGCCAGCAGCCAATGGTCTGGAGAGACCCAGTACTTC. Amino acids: CASSQWSGETQYF.

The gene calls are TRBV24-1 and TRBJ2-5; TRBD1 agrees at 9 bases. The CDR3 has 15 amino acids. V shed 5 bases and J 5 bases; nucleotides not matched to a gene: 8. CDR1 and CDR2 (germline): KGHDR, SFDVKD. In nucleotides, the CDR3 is TGTGCCACCAGTGCTGGGACAGGGCGGCGGGAGACCCAGTACTTC. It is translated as CATSAGTGRRETQYF.

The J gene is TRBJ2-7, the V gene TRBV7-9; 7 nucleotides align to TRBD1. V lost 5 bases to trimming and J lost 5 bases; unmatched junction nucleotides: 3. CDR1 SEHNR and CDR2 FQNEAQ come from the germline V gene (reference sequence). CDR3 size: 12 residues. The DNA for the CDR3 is TGTGCCAGCAGCAGGGACAGCCACGAGCAGTACTTC. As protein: CASSRDSHEQYF.

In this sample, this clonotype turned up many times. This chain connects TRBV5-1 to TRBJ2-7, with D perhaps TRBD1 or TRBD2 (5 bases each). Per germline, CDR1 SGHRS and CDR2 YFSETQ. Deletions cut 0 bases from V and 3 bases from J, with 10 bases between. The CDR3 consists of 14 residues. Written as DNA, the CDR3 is TGCGCCAGCAGCTTGGCCCCAGGGAGCTACGAGCAGTACTTC. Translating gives CASSLAPGSYEQYF.

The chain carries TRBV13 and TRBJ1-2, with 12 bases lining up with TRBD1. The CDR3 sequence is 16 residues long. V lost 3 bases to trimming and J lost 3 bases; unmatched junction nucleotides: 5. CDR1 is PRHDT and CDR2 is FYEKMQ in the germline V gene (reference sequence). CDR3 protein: CASSLGQGATYYGYTF. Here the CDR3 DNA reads TGTGCCAGCAGCTTGGGACAGGGGGCTACTTACTATGGCTACACCTTC.